Each of the 9 T cell receptor beta chains below was sequenced from the same sample in a study of CXCR3-negative and CXCR3-positive naive CD8 T cells. General study findings and limits: In CXCR3-positive naive cells, the TRB CDR3s were more hydrophobic than in CXCR3-negative naive cells.

Their antigens are not known. The study made its TRB cDNA libraries by 5' RACE, adding UMI labels. From its re-call of the 5' RACE reads, TCRdb lists each CDR3 protein once, without DNA. The sample includes about 50,000 distinct CDR3 sequences. The sample was naive CXCR3+ CD8+ T cells from blood. Sample subset: CD45RO-CCR7+CD27+CD95- naive CD8+ T cells expressing CXCR3 (TNR3+). The receptors were gathered from a human donor in good health. Some clones in this sample may be carry-over from other donors' samples.

The chain employs TRBV20-1 and TRBJ2-1. The CDR3 is 16 residues long. Germline CDR1 DFQATT, CDR2 SNEGSKA (reference sequence). The CDR3 reads CSARDLLGISDNEQFF.

The chain recombines TRBV27 with TRBJ1-2. Per germline, CDR1 MNHEY and CDR2 SMNVEV (reference sequence). The CDR3 is 14 residues long. CDR3 protein: CASSSFRSSGLSTF.

V usage is TRBV10-3 and J usage is TRBJ1-3. CDR1 ENHRY and CDR2 SYGVKD come from the germline V gene. CDR3 size: 14 residues. The CDR3 region is CAISASGSGNTIYF.

The chain couples TRBV7-6 to TRBJ2-1; TCRdb reports TRBD2, a call that lacks DNA to check it against. The CDR3 is 15 residues long. The germline V gene has CDR1 SGHVS and CDR2 FNYEAQ. The CDR3 sequence: CASSPSLAGSNEQFF.

The chain recombines TRBV4-2 with TRBJ2-3; with no DNA, the TCRdb D assignment of TRBD1 cannot be verified. Germline V gives CDR1 LGHNA, CDR2 YNFKEQ. The CDR3 spans 15 residues. The CDR3 protein is CASSLRDRETDTQYF.

This chain joins TRBV27 and TRBJ1-2; TCRdb selects TRBD1, and the lack of DNA leaves this call unchecked. Germline V gives CDR1 MNHEY, CDR2 SMNVEV (reference sequence). This CDR3 is built from 15 residues. This chain's CDR3 is CASTHRPGTDYGYTF.

The chain recombines TRBV20-1 with TRBJ2-7; the TRBD2 assignment by TCRdb is unverifiable without DNA. CDR3 length equals 14 residues. Per germline, CDR1 DFQATT and CDR2 SNEGSKA (reference sequence). CDR3 residues: CSASLSGGANEQYF.

The V and J genes are TRBV4-3 and TRBJ1-2. CDR3 length equals 13 residues. Per germline, CDR1 LGHNA and CDR2 YSLEER. The CDR3 loop reads CASSQGTPYGYTF.

The V call is TRBV12-3 or TRBV12-4, the J call TRBJ2-7; TCRdb picks TRBD1, but there is no DNA to check that call. This CDR3 contains 14 residues. CDR3 protein: CASRSAGAVYEQYF.